This entry is about one TCR beta chain. Antigen: not known. The sample is drawn from a study of T cell responses to AZD1222 COVID-19 vaccine. Regarding the study as a whole: The donor cohort was predominantly white British with a female majority, and clonal diversity may have been underestimated. Unmutated variant regions are reportedly targeted by nearly half of spike-specific TCRs. Spike-specific TCR breadth and depth were elevated following two AZD1222 doses.

Sequencing used immunoSEQ multiplex PCR; TCRdb keeps in-frame clones, though not all of them. The table records more than 80,000 clones, 75% to 90% of them present only once. Germline V gene sequence: CDR1 MDHEN, CDR2 SYDVKM. V was cut by 2 bases and J by 2 bases, with 10 bases left in between. CDR3 size: 15 residues. Doses given second, at about 4 or about 12 weeks, were pooled. The source material was peripheral blood, sampled 28 days after the second AZD1222 dose. This TCR was recovered from an adult who received the AZD1222 COVID-19 vaccine. The chain carries TRBV28 and TRBJ1-5; TRBD1 might be the D (6 bases). The CDR3 protein is CASSLNREGNQPQHF. The CDR3 nucleotides are TGTGCCAGCAGTTTAAACAGGGAGGGCAATCAGCCCCAGCATTTT.